This is a list of T cell receptor beta chains from one sample in a study of response to subunit inactivated influenza vaccine. MiXCR was run by TCRdb on the RT-PCR reads, yielding one entry per CDR3 protein. The data contain over 800,000 distinct CDR3 sequences, roughly 20% of them singletons. The sample consisted of PBMCs from blood, taken approximately 5 days after vaccination. The receptors derive from a man aged 45-65 years who received an inactivated influenza vaccine. Each CDR3 is given without its conserved first and last residue. Fields, in order: J gene, V gene, CDR3 protein.

J: TRBJ1-2
V: TRBV7-2
CDR3: ASSLTAGQANYGYT

J: TRBJ2-1
V: TRBV25-1
CDR3: ASRPGTGSYNEQF

J: TRBJ2-1
V: TRBV7-3
CDR3: ASSKGLAGPQEQF

J: TRBJ2-5
V: TRBV9
CDR3: ASTPGEVVGETQY

J: TRBJ2-1
V: TRBV9
CDR3: ASSPARGYDNEQF

J: TRBJ2-5
V: TRBV7-2
CDR3: ASSLETSAQETQY

J: TRBJ2-1
V: TRBV12-3/TRBV12-4
CDR3: ASSFWGATYNEQF

J: TRBJ2-1
V: TRBV20-1
CDR3: SASRGFYNEQF

J: TRBJ2-7
V: TRBV24-1
CDR3: ATSDLEGSEQY

J: TRBJ2-2
V: TRBV28
CDR3: ASSSPYGTGSF

J: TRBJ2-2
V: TRBV28
CDR3: ASRGTGGTGELF

J: TRBJ1-1
V: TRBV12-3/TRBV12-4
CDR3: ASSLRQGNRRTEAF

J: TRBJ1-1
V: TRBV9
CDR3: ASSTGNTEAF

J: TRBJ2-3
V: TRBV25-1
CDR3: ASRHTSDTQY

J: TRBJ2-2
V: TRBV27
CDR3: ASSFSGDGELF

J: TRBJ2-1
V: TRBV5-1
CDR3: ASTWTPTGSSYNEQF

J: TRBJ1-2
V: TRBV12-3/TRBV12-4
CDR3: ASSPRTGMYYGYT

J: TRBJ2-3
V: TRBV6-1
CDR3: ASSERQFYTDTQY

J: TRBJ2-5
V: TRBV7-6
CDR3: ASSLISGGIFQETQY

J: TRBJ1-2
V: TRBV6-5
CDR3: ASSYTTPAYGYT

J: TRBJ2-1
V: TRBV7-2
CDR3: ASSFMGNEQF

J: TRBJ2-5
V: TRBV7-2
CDR3: ASSLAQGGAETQY

J: TRBJ2-3
V: TRBV4-2
CDR3: ASSQDVSDTQY

J: TRBJ1-1
V: TRBV12-3/TRBV12-4
CDR3: ASSEGQLTPGETEAF

J: TRBJ2-1
V: TRBV6-1
CDR3: ASNLDGTSTYNEQF

J: TRBJ2-6
V: TRBV28
CDR3: ASSFHTSGANVLT

J: TRBJ2-1
V: TRBV5-5
CDR3: ASSITSGRHNEQF

J: TRBJ2-7
V: TRBV4-2
CDR3: ASSQALAGYEQY

J: TRBJ1-1
V: TRBV14
CDR3: ASSQRTGTKAF

J: TRBJ2-3
V: TRBV5-1
CDR3: ASSPRTSLIADTQY

J: TRBJ2-1
V: TRBV20-1
CDR3: SAPTPASSYNEQF

J: TRBJ1-2
V: TRBV11-2
CDR3: ASSLASGAGRGGYT

J: TRBJ2-1
V: TRBV5-1
CDR3: ASSLLLGEQF

J: TRBJ1-1
V: TRBV6-1
CDR3: ASRTLRWENTEAF

J: TRBJ2-6
V: TRBV30
CDR3: AWSGDSSGANVLT

J: TRBJ1-1
V: TRBV10-3
CDR3: AAEGEGGGTEAF

J: TRBJ1-6
V: TRBV6-2/TRBV6-3
CDR3: ASSPVPSPLH

J: TRBJ1-3
V: TRBV6-2/TRBV6-3
CDR3: ASRRPWTAISGNTIY

J: TRBJ2-3
V: TRBV20-1
CDR3: SARDRYRNTDTQY